This T cell receptor beta chain was recovered during a study of blood T cell repertoires in COVID-19. The CDR3 runs 15 residues. CDR1 and CDR2 from the germline V gene are KGHSH and LQKENI. The J segment lost 2 bases and the V segment lost 3 bases, leaving 4 bases of the junction unmatched. Clones were read by immunoSEQ multiplex PCR, and TCRdb kept only the in-frame ones, dropping some. The sample lists over 250,000 clones, 88% occurring once. This clonotype originated in a woman in her thirties or forties who had recovered from COVID-19. The chain uses TRBV18 and TRBJ2-3; 8 positions agree with TRBD2. Input material: peripheral blood. CDR3 amino acids: CASSPGLGDTDTQYF. The CDR3 bases are TGTGCCAGCTCACCGGGACTAGGGGACACAGATACGCAGTATTTT.